One and the same sample provided the 30 T cell receptor beta chains below, sequenced in a study of blood T cell repertoires in COVID-19. Repertoires were generated with immunoSEQ multiplex PCR, while TCRdb's copy carries only in-frame clones and drops some. The sample holds around 160,000 clones, over 80% seen once. The sequenced material came from PBMCs or T cells enriched from blood (not recorded which). The receptors originated from a woman between 50 and 59 years old who had been exposed to COVID-19.

The chain couples TRBV14 to TRBJ1-1; no clear D gene. Looked up from germline, CDR1 is SGHDN and CDR2 is FVKESK. V was shortened by 3 bases and J by 7 bases, with 9 bases between the two germline ends. The CDR3 covers 12 residues. The DNA of the CDR3 is TGTGCCAGCAGCCATATCAGAGGTGAAGCTTTCTTT. The encoded protein is CASSHIRGEAFF.

The V gene is TRBV3-1 (or the pseudogene TRBV3-2), the J gene TRBJ2-1; 9 bases map to TRBD2. Germline values: CDR1 LGHDT, CDR2 YNNKEL (reference sequence). Germline trimming cut 3 bases from V and 5 bases from J; bases unmatched to any gene: 2. CDR3 length: 14 amino acids. The CDR3 DNA reads as TGTGCCAGCAGCCAGACTAGCGGTCACAATGAGCAGTTCTTC. This sequence encodes CASSQTSGHNEQFF.

The V gene is TRBV7-2, the J gene TRBJ2-1; D not certain. CDR1 SGHTA and CDR2 FQGNSA come from the germline V gene. The V gene lost 1 base and the J gene lost 5 bases, with 12 bases spanning the gap. The CDR3 sequence is 15 residues long. DNA of the CDR3: TGTGCCAGCAGCTTAGGACGAGGCATACACAATGAGCAGTTCTTC. It translates to CASSLGRGIHNEQFF.

This sequence joins TRBV7-3 and TRBJ1-5; 9 nucleotides line up with TRBD1. The CDR3 totals 16 residues. CDR1 is SGHTA and CDR2 is FQGTGA in the germline V gene. V trimming: 0 bases; J trimming: 2 bases; junction bases outside the gene matches: 2. The CDR3 DNA is TGTGCCAGCAGCTTAACAAGGACAGGGGGCAATCAGCCCCAGCATTTT. It encodes CASSLTRTGGNQPQHF. The whole variable domain, remainder taken from reference TRBV7-3 and TRBJ1-5, is GAGVSQTPSNKVTEKGKYVELRCDPISGHTALYWYRQSLGQGPEFLIYFQGTGAADDSGLPNDRFFAVRPEGSVSTLKIQRTERGDSAVYLCASSLTRTGGNQPQHFGDGTRLSIL.

The genes are TRBV10-2 and TRBJ2-7; 9 bases agree with TRBD2. Germline trimming cut 7 bases from V and 2 bases from J; bases unmatched to any gene: 9. CDR3 length equals 15 residues. Germline CDR1 and CDR2: WSHSY and SAAADI. CDR3: CASKVSGRGAYEQYF. For the CDR3, the DNA is TGCGCCAGCAAAGTTAGCGGGAGAGGGGCCTACGAGCAGTACTTC.

This clone was detected a few times. The chain is built from TRBV12-5 and TRBJ1-6; D uncertain. Looked up from germline, CDR1 is LGHNT and CDR2 is FRNRAP. This CDR3 is built from 14 residues. V was cut by 5 bases and J by 7 bases, with 12 bases left in between. The CDR3 coding sequence is TGTGCTAGTGGTCAACAGAATCGGAATTCACCCCTCCACTTT. It encodes CASGQQNRNSPLHF.

V usage is TRBV6-1 and J usage is TRBJ1-2; D not certain. V lost 3 bases to trimming and J lost 4 bases, with 12 bases between them. CDR3 length: 14 residues. Germline CDR1 MNHNS, CDR2 SASEGT. CDR3 DNA sequence: TGTGCCAGCAGTGACGCCTCGCGAGGCTATGGCTACACCTTC. Translation gives CASSDASRGYGYTF.

The rearrangement links TRBV7-9 to TRBJ1-6; D may be TRBD1 (5 bases). CDR1 and CDR2 from the germline V gene are SEHNR and FQNEAQ (reference sequence). The CDR3 is 17 amino acids. V shed 2 bases and J shed 8 bases, with 19 bases lying between them. CDR3 DNA: TGTGCCAGCAGCTTAAGGCCTGACAGAACGCTTGATTCACCCCTCCACTTT. Encoded protein: CASSLRPDRTLDSPLHF.

The chain combines TRBV7-9 with TRBJ1-1; D is undetermined. V was trimmed by 4 bases and J by 6 bases, leaving 6 bases between them. The CDR3 runs 11 residues. CDR1 SEHNR and CDR2 FQNEAQ come from the germline V gene (reference sequence). The CDR3 DNA reads TGTGCCAGCAGCTATGTATCTGAAGCTTTCTTT. It translates to CASSYVSEAFF.

V and J are TRBV4-3 and TRBJ2-6; D might be TRBD1 (6 bases). Trimming stripped 4 bases from V and 14 bases from J, with 24 bases between. The CDR3 covers 16 residues. Germline V lookup: CDR1 LGHNA, CDR2 YSLEER. In DNA form, the CDR3 reads TGCGCCAGCAGCCGCAGCCTATGGGGCAAGGGGGAGATCCTGACTTTC. As protein: CASSRSLWGKGEILTF.

The V and J genes are TRBV10-3 and TRBJ1-2; the match to TRBD1 covers 10 bases. V gave up 6 bases and J gave up 10 bases; unmatched junction bases: 11. Germline V gene sequence: CDR1 ENHRY, CDR2 SYGVKD. The CDR3 length is 14 residues. The CDR3 is CAISPGTGAGDYTF. CDR3 nucleotide sequence: TGTGCCATCAGCCCCGGGACAGGGGCCGGGGACTACACCTTC.

The rearrangement uses TRBV6-5 and TRBJ2-2; a weak D match, TRBD1 (5 bases). The CDR3 covers 15 residues. Looked up from germline, CDR1 is MNHEY and CDR2 is SVGAGI. V lost 5 bases and J 0 bases, leaving 10 bases between the germline ends. DNA for the CDR3: TGTGCCAGCAGTCCCCCGGACACGAACACCGGGGAGCTGTTTTTT. Protein: CASSPPDTNTGELFF.

The chain carries TRBV5-8 and TRBJ1-5, with 9 bases aligning to TRBD1. The germline V gene has CDR1 SGHTS and CDR2 YDEGEE. Trimming at V came to 2 bases and at J to 3 bases, leaving 15 bases not matched to a gene. This CDR3 region has 19 residues. DNA for the CDR3: TGTGCCAGCAGCTTAGGGCCCGCGGGGACAGGGACAAACAATCAGCCCCAGCATTTT. It specifies CASSLGPAGTGTNNQPQHF. Full variable domain (rest looked up from reference TRBV5-8 and TRBJ1-5): EAGVTQSPTHLIKTRGQQATLRCSPISGHTSVYWYQQALGLGLQFLLWYDEGEERNRGNFPPRFSGRQFPNYSSELNVNALELEDSALYLCASSLGPAGTGTNNQPQHFGDGTRLSIL.

The chain recombines TRBV7-9 with TRBJ1-1; 8 nucleotides match TRBD1. With 3 bases clipped from V and 1 base from J, the junction kept 4 bases outside the gene matches. The CDR3 is 15 residues long. Germline CDR1 is SEHNR and CDR2 is FQNEAQ (reference sequence). The CDR3 DNA reads TGTGCCAGCAGCTTTGACAGGGGAAGGAACACTGAAGCTTTCTTT. This translates into CASSFDRGRNTEAFF.

This clone was recorded only once. The rearrangement uses TRBV6-6 and TRBJ1-2, with D possibly matching TRBD1 (5 bases). This CDR3 is 12 amino acids long. Germline V gene sequence: CDR1 MNHNY, CDR2 SVGAGI (reference sequence). With 7 bases removed from V and 1 base from J, the gap between germline ends came to 7 bases. CDR3 DNA sequence: TGTGCCAGCACAGGGCTTAACTATGGCTACACCTTC. It translates to CASTGLNYGYTF.

The gene calls are TRBV14 and TRBJ2-1, with 8 bases aligning to TRBD2. In germline, CDR1 is SGHDN, CDR2 FVKESK. The CDR3 loop spans 12 amino acids. After removal of 4 bases from V and 15 bases from J, the junction contained 8 bases not matched to a gene. The CDR3 sequence: CASSPKGTRRFF. The CDR3 DNA follows: TGTGCCAGCAGCCCGAAGGGGACTAGAAGGTTCTTC.

V gene TRBV6-5 combines with J gene TRBJ1-6, with TRBD1 as a possible D gene (5 bases). V was clipped by 8 bases and J by 7 bases, with 12 bases between them. The germline gives CDR1 MNHEY, CDR2 SVGAGI. This CDR3 contains 13 residues. The CDR3 nucleotides are TGTGCCAGCTTGGAGGGGCAGAATTCACCCCTCCACTTT. Protein: CASLEGQNSPLHF.

The gene calls are TRBV3-1 (or the pseudogene TRBV3-2) and TRBJ1-5; D gene ambiguous. The CDR3 runs to 13 residues. V lost 1 base, J lost 5 bases, and 6 bases lay in between. The germline V gene encodes CDR1 LGHDT and CDR2 YNNKEL (reference sequence). The CDR3 sequence: CASSQAVDQPQHF. The CDR3 DNA reads as TGTGCCAGCAGCCAAGCGGTCGATCAGCCCCAGCATTTT.

V gene TRBV2 combines with J gene TRBJ1-5; unclear D gene. The V gene's germline CDR1 is SNHLY and CDR2 FYNNEI. Trimming took off 7 bases at V and 5 bases at J, with 18 bases between the two ends. The CDR3 runs to 15 residues. CDR3 residues: CASTKGGGYHQPQHF. CDR3 DNA sequence: TGTGCCAGCACCAAGGGCGGAGGATACCATCAGCCCCAGCATTTT.

Worth noting for this clone: Other nucleotide sequences from this sample produce the same CDR3. This chain uses TRBV7-2 with TRBJ2-7, with TRBD2 matching over 14 bases. The CDR3 totals 15 residues. Germline V gives CDR1 SGHTA, CDR2 FQGNSA. J was trimmed by 2 bases and V by 3 bases; bases with no gene match: 0. DNA for the CDR3: TGTGCCAGCAGCTTGGGACTAGCGGGAGCCTACGAGCAGTACTTC. It specifies CASSLGLAGAYEQYF.

J is TRBJ1-4 and V is TRBV7-2; no clear D gene. Germline CDR1 is SGHTA and CDR2 is FQGNSA. The CDR3 consists of 15 residues. Trimming stripped 1 base from V and 0 bases from J, with 6 bases between. CDR3 sequence (DNA): TGTGCCAGCAGCTTAGGAGGGACAACTAATGAAAAACTGTTTTTT. As protein: CASSLGGTTNEKLFF.

V is TRBV19 and J is TRBJ1-4, with 9 bases identical to TRBD1. V shed 3 bases, J shed 7 bases, and the junction held 12 bases outside the gene matches. The germline V gene encodes CDR1 LNHDA and CDR2 SQIVND (reference sequence). The CDR3 sequence is 17 residues long. The CDR3 here is CASSMYGITGGVEKLFF. CDR3 sequence (DNA): TGTGCCAGTAGTATGTACGGTATCACAGGGGGCGTTGAAAAACTGTTTTTT.

This clone was detected only once. The chain uses TRBV30 and TRBJ2-6; TRBD1 might be the D (6 bases). The germline gives CDR1 GTSNPN, CDR2 SVGIG (reference sequence). The V end lost 4 bases, the J end lost 2 bases, and 21 bases lay between the germline ends. CDR3 size: 18 residues. The CDR3 DNA follows: TGTGCCTGGATCCCAGGGTATAGGGGGTTGACTGGGGCCAACGTCCTGACTTTC. Translation: CAWIPGYRGLTGANVLTF.

The chain uses TRBV10-3 and TRBJ2-3; the match to TRBD2 covers 13 bases. J was trimmed by 0 bases and V by 1 base; bases with no gene match: 4. CDR3 length equals 18 residues. Germline loops: CDR1 ENHRY, CDR2 SYGVKD. The CDR3 here is CAISEFTSGRASTDTQYF. The CDR3 nucleotides read TGTGCCATCAGTGAGTTCACTAGCGGGAGGGCTAGCACAGATACGCAGTATTTT.

The J gene is TRBJ2-7, the V gene TRBV5-1; the match to TRBD1 covers 10 bases. Germline loops: CDR1 SGHRS, CDR2 YFSETQ. J gave up 3 bases and V 5 bases, and 5 bases lay outside the gene matches. This CDR3 has 14 amino acids. The CDR3 reads CASSSGQGSYEQYF. The DNA of the CDR3 is TGCGCCAGCAGTTCGGGACAGGGGAGCTACGAGCAGTACTTC. Full variable domain (missing parts from reference TRBV5-1 and TRBJ2-7): KAGVTQTPRYLIKTRGQQVTLSCSPISGHRSVSWYQQTPGQGLQFLFEYFSETQRNKGNFPGRFSGRQFSNSRSEMNVSTLELGDSALYLCASSSGQGSYEQYFGPGTRLTVT.

The chain links TRBV10-2 to TRBJ2-7, with D perhaps TRBD2 (6 bases). V was trimmed by 8 bases and J by 3 bases, leaving 20 bases between them. The CDR3 sequence is 15 residues long. From germline, CDR1 is WSHSY and CDR2 SAAADI. CDR3 region: CASGNRGLVGYEQYF. CDR3 DNA: TGCGCCAGCGGCAACCGGGGACTTGTGGGCTACGAGCAGTACTTC.

J is TRBJ1-2 and V is TRBV7-6; possibly TRBD1 for D (5 bases). CDR1 is SGHVS, CDR2 FNYEAQ, per germline. The CDR3 covers 10 residues. Trimming cost V 1 base and J 13 bases, with 7 bases left between them. DNA for the CDR3: TGTGCCAGCAGCTTAGAGACAGCCACCTTC. This translates into CASSLETATF.

The CDR3 spells CASSPVGSGTQYF. The CDR3 DNA is TGTGCCAGCAGCCCCGTGGGTAGCGGGACCCAGTACTTC. The chain has TRBV5-4 and TRBJ2-5; possible D gene TRBD2, 6 bases. V was shortened by 4 bases and J by 7 bases, with 14 bases between the two germline ends. The CDR3 loop spans 13 amino acids. The germline V gene encodes CDR1 SGHNT and CDR2 YYREEE (reference sequence).

This chain links TRBV5-4 with TRBJ2-2; weak D call: TRBD1 (5 bases). The CDR3 has 12 residues. CDR1 SGHNT and CDR2 YYREEE come from the germline V gene (reference sequence). The ends were cut back, 6 bases at V and 4 bases at J, with 7 bases in the middle. This chain's CDR3 is CASNQGTGELFF. The CDR3 DNA reads TGTGCCAGCAACCAGGGCACCGGGGAGCTGTTTTTT.

The rearrangement joins TRBV10-1 to TRBJ2-1; 7 bases align to TRBD2. Germline V lookup: CDR1 WNHNN, CDR2 SYGVQD (reference sequence). The junction had 8 bases not matched to a gene; V was cut back by 6 bases and J by 0 bases. CDR3 length: 16 amino acids. CDR3 nucleotide sequence: TGCGCCAGCAGCCCCCTCTGGGGGGGCTCCTACAATGAGCAGTTCTTC. Translated, it gives CASSPLWGGSYNEQFF.